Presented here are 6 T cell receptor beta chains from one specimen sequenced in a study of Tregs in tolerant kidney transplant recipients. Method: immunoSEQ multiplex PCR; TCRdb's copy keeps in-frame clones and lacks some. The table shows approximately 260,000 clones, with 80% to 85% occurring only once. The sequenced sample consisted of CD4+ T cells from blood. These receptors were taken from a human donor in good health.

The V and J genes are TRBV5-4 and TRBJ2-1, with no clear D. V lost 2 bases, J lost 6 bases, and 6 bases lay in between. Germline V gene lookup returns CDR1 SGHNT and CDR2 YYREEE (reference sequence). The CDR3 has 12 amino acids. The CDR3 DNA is TGTGCCAGCAGCTTCCCTAGCAATGAGCAGTTCTTC. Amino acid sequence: CASSFPSNEQFF.

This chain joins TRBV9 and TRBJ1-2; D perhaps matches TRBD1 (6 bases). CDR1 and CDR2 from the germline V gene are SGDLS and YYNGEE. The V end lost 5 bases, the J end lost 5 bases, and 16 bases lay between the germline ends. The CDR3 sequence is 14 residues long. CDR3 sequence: CASRLGIGGYGYTF. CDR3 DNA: TGTGCCAGCAGACTTGGGATAGGGGGGTATGGCTACACCTTC.

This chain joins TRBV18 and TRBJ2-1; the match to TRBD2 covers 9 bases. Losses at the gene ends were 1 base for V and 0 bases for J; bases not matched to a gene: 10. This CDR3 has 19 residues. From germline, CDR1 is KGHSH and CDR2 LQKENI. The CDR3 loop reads CASSPLETSGPTSYNEQFF. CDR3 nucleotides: TGTGCCAGCTCACCACTCGAAACTAGCGGGCCGACCTCCTACAATGAGCAGTTCTTC.

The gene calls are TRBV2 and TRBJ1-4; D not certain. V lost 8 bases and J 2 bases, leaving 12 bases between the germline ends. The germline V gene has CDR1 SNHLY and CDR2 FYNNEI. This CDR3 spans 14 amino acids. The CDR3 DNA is TGTGCCAGCTCCTTGATGGTCACTAATGAAAAACTGTTTTTT. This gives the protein CASSLMVTNEKLFF. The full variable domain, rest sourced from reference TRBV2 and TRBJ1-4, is EPEVTQTPSHQVTQMGQEVILRCVPISNHLYFYWYRQILGQKVEFLVSFYNNEISEKSEIFDDQFSVERPDGSNFTLKIRSTKLEDSAMYFCASSLMVTNEKLFFGSGTQLSVL.

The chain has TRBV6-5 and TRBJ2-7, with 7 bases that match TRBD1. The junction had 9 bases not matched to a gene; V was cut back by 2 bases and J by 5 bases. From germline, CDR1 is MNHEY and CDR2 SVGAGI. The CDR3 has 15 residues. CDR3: CASSYRPRQGDEQYF. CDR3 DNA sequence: TGTGCCAGCAGTTACAGGCCCAGACAGGGCGACGAGCAGTACTTC.

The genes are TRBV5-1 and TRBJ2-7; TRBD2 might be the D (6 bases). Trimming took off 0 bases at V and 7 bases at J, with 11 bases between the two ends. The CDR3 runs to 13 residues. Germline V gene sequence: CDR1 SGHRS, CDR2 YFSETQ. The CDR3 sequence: CASSLAQAGEQYF. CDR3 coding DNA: TGCGCCAGCAGCTTGGCCCAGGCGGGGGAGCAGTACTTC.